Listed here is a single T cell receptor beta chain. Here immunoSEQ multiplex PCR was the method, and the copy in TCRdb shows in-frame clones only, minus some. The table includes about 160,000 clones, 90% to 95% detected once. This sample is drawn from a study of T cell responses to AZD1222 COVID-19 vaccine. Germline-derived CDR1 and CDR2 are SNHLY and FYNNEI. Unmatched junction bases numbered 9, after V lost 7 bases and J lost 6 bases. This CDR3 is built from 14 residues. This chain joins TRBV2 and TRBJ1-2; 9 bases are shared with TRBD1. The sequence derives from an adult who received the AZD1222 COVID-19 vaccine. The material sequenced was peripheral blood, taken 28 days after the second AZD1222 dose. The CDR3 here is CASNRDRDLDGYTF. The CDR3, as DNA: TGTGCCAGCAATCGGGACAGGGATTTGGATGGCTACACCTTC.